These T cell receptor beta chains were read from a single sample in a study of identical twins. TCRdb called the 5' RACE reads again in MiXCR, with one record for every CDR3 protein. The repertoire holds 550,000 to 700,000 distinct CDR3 sequences, with 21% as singletons. These data were also reused for a study on T cells expressing NK-cell markers.

The sequencing sample was made of PBMCs. The receptor set was obtained from a woman in her late teens or twenties in good health. Each CDR3 is given with its conserved first and last residue. D genes are given only for firm matches. Size values are once, few and many counts, or a class for expanded clones, and some rows have none.

>-|TRBJ2-1|-|TRBV10-2
TGCGCCAGCAGTTTACAGGGAGCAGGTTGGTTCTTC
CASSLQGAGWFF
>-|TRBJ1-6|few|TRBV5-6
TGTGCCAGCAGCTTGGTGAGGTCACCCCTCCACTTT
CASSLVRSPLHF
>-|TRBJ2-5|many|TRBV28
TGTGCCAGCAGTTTAATTTCAGAGACCCAGTACTTC
CASSLISETQYF
>-|TRBJ2-1|-|TRBV10-3
TGTGCCATCAGGAGACAGCTTACCCAGGGTGAGCAGTTCTTC
CAIRRQLTQGEQFF
>TRBD1|TRBJ2-7|few|TRBV5-1
TGCGCCAGCAGCTTCGGCGGACAGGGGGCCCTCTACGAGCAGTACTTC
CASSFGGQGALYEQYF
>TRBD2|TRBJ2-3|few|TRBV6-1
TGTGCCAGCAGCAGATCATTAGGGGCGGGGGGCCCAGATACGCAGTATTTT
CASSRSLGAGGPDTQYF
>TRBD2|TRBJ2-3|few|TRBV10-2
TGCGCCAGCAGTGGAGGAGCGGGGGCGCCGGCGGATACGCAGTATTTT
CASSGGAGAPADTQYF
>-|TRBJ1-1|few|TRBV20-1
TGCAGTGCTAGACGCCCAGGGGCTGAAGCTTTCTTT
CSARRPGAEAFF
>-|TRBJ1-5|few|TRBV6-1
TGTGCCAGCAGTACCATCAATCAGCCCCAGCATTTT
CASSTINQPQHF
>-|TRBJ2-1|few|TRBV7-2
TGTGCCAGCAGCTTAGCGTTGACGGGGGCTGGGCAGTTCTTC
CASSLALTGAGQFF
>-|TRBJ2-7|-|TRBV3-1
TGTGCCAGCAGCGCCTACAGGGCTGTCTACGAGCAGTACTTC
CASSAYRAVYEQYF
>-|TRBJ2-5|few|TRBV9
TGTGCCAGCAGCGCCCGACACCTGGGGGAGACCCAGTACTTC
CASSARHLGETQYF
>-|TRBJ2-2|-|TRBV11-2
TGTGCCAGCAGCTCCGACGTCACCGGGGAGCTGTTTTTT
CASSSDVTGELFF
>-|TRBJ2-7|-|TRBV7-3
TGTGCCAGCAGCTTTGAGGGAACCGACTCCTACGAGCAGTACTTC
CASSFEGTDSYEQYF
>-|TRBJ2-7|-|TRBV20-1
TGCAGTGCTACGGTCGGAGGGCCTGTCAACGAGCAGTACTTC
CSATVGGPVNEQYF
>TRBD2|TRBJ2-5|few|TRBV7-9
TGTGCCAGCAGCAGGGGAGCGGGGGTCTGGGAGACCCAGTACTTC
CASSRGAGVWETQYF
>-|TRBJ2-3|few|TRBV5-1
TGCGCCAGCAGCTTGTGGGGGTTACTCACGGATACGCAGTATTTT
CASSLWGLLTDTQYF
>TRBD2|TRBJ2-1|-|TRBV20-1
TGCAGTGCTAGACGGGACTACCACTTTAATGAGCAGTTCTTC
CSARRDYHFNEQFF
>-|TRBJ2-3|many|TRBV7-2
TGTGCCAGCAGCTTAGCCGCGACAGATACGCAGTATTTT
CASSLAATDTQYF
>TRBD1|TRBJ1-1|few|TRBV7-9
TGTGCCAGCAGCCTGGGACAGGGAAGCGCGAACACTGAAGCTTTCTTT
CASSLGQGSANTEAFF
>TRBD1|TRBJ2-7|few|TRBV11-2
TGTGCCAGCAGCAAACTGGACAGGGACTACGAGCAGTACTTC
CASSKLDRDYEQYF
>-|TRBJ2-5|many|TRBV10-3
TGTGCCATCAAGGCCGGGACCCAAGAAGAGACCCAGTACTTC
CAIKAGTQEETQYF
>-|TRBJ1-1|-|TRBV5-5
TGTGCCAGCAGCTCTTCTCCGTCGGGGAACACTGAAGCTTTCTTT
CASSSSPSGNTEAFF
>TRBD2|TRBJ2-3|many|TRBV9
TGTGCCAGCAGCGTTCTAGCGGGGGCTAGCACAGATACGCAGTATTTT
CASSVLAGASTDTQYF
>-|TRBJ2-6|-|TRBV7-6
TGTGCCAGCAGCCCACACCAGAGCTCTGGGGCCAACGTCCTGACTTTC
CASSPHQSSGANVLTF
>TRBD1|TRBJ2-1|many|TRBV12-3/TRBV12-4
TGTGCCAGCAGTTTATTTCCGGACAGGTACTACAATGAGCAGTTCTTC
CASSLFPDRYYNEQFF
>-|TRBJ2-1|many|TRBV20-1
TGCAGCGCCGGGACATCCTACAATGAGCAGTTCTTC
CSAGTSYNEQFF
>TRBD1|TRBJ2-3|few|TRBV10-2
TGCGCCAGCAGTGACCCAGGACAGGGGGGGGAGTCGCAGTATTTT
CASSDPGQGGESQYF
>TRBD2|TRBJ2-5|few|TRBV12-3/TRBV12-4
TGTGCCAGCAGTTCCCGGACTAGCGGGGCTCAAGAGACCCAGTACTTC
CASSSRTSGAQETQYF